A single sample is the source of the 23 T cell receptor beta chains below, sequenced in a study of vaccination effects on CD4 cells after COVID-19. Clones were read by immunoSEQ multiplex PCR, and TCRdb kept only the in-frame ones, dropping some. The sample records some 50,000 clones, over 50% being singletons. For these TCRs, the target antigens are not known. Investigators separated out CD4+ T cells once 10 days of culture had passed. The source material was CD4+ T cells from PBMCs cultured without peptide, sampled before COVID-19 vaccination. All receptors come from a human donor who received a COVID-19 vaccine.

V usage is TRBV29-1 and J usage is TRBJ1-3; maybe TRBD1 (5 bases). V lost 0 bases and J lost 4, with 16 bases in between. Per the germline V gene, CDR1 is SQVTM and CDR2 is ANQGSEA. This CDR3 region has 16 residues. The CDR3 protein is CSVEDAGGLWGNTIYF. CDR3 coding DNA: TGCAGCGTTGAAGACGCGGGGGGTCTCTGGGGAAACACCATATATTTT.

The rearrangement links TRBV5-1 to TRBJ1-3; no clear D gene. Germline CDR1 is SGHRS and CDR2 is YFSETQ. This CDR3 is 13 amino acids long. Trimming left V 0 bases short and J 1 base short, with 2 bases between. The CDR3 loop reads CASSLGSGNTIYF. In DNA, the CDR3 is TGCGCCAGCAGCTTGGGATCTGGAAACACCATATATTTT.

The CDR3 nucleotides are TGTGCCTGGAGTGTCGGGGGAACAGATACGCAGTATTTT. Encoded protein: CAWSVGGTDTQYF. The chain has TRBV30 and TRBJ2-3, with D tentatively TRBD2 (6 bases). The CDR3 covers 13 residues. Germline V lookup: CDR1 GTSNPN, CDR2 SVGIG (reference sequence). Trimming left V 0 bases short and J 3 bases short, with 7 bases between.

The sample holds a few counts of this clone. This chain joins TRBV24-1 and TRBJ2-7; possibly TRBD1 for D (6 bases). CDR1 and CDR2 (germline): KGHDR, SFDVKD. This CDR3 is built from 13 residues. V lost 3 bases and J 3 bases, leaving 8 bases between the germline ends. The DNA of the CDR3 is TGTGCCACCAGTGATGGGGGCCTCTACGAGCAGTACTTC. Encoded protein: CATSDGGLYEQYF.

The CDR3 reads CASSSTGRGSAQPQHF. In DNA, the CDR3 is TGTGCCAGTAGCAGTACAGGACGGGGGAGTGCTCAGCCCCAGCATTTT. The chain has TRBV19 and TRBJ1-5, with TRBD1 as a possible D gene (5 bases). Germline V gene sequence: CDR1 LNHDA, CDR2 SQIVND (reference sequence). The V end lost 6 bases, the J end lost 6 bases, and 21 bases lay between the germline ends. This CDR3 has 16 amino acids. Full variable domain (outside the CDR3, taken from reference TRBV19 and TRBJ1-5): DGGITQSPKYLFRKEGQNVTLSCEQNLNHDAMYWYRQDPGQGLRLIYYSQIVNDFQKGDIAEGYSVSREKKESFPLTVTSAQKNPTAFYLCASSSTGRGSAQPQHFGDGTRLSIL.

The DNA of the CDR3 is TGCGCCAGCAGCCAGGGGTCTAATGGGGGTGGCTACACCTTC. Translating it yields CASSQGSNGGGYTF. This chain joins TRBV4-1 and TRBJ1-2; a possible D gene is TRBD1 (5 bases). Trimming shortened V by 3 bases and J by 7 bases, and 15 bases separated the two germline ends. The length of the CDR3 is 14 residues. Germline V gene data show CDR1 as MGHRA and CDR2 as YSYEKL.

The rearrangement uses TRBV11-2 and TRBJ2-1; 7 nucleotides match TRBD2. Germline values: CDR1 SGHAT, CDR2 FQNNGV. J lost 2 bases, V lost 5 bases, and 12 bases had no gene match. The CDR3 extends over 17 amino acids. The CDR3 DNA reads TGTGCCAGCAGCGCCGGGACTTTCGGGGGGACCTACAATGAGCAGTTCTTC. Residues: CASSAGTFGGTYNEQFF.

The chain couples TRBV28 to TRBJ1-5; no reliable D call. CDR3 length equals 15 residues. In germline, CDR1 is MDHEN, CDR2 SYDVKM. V dropped 3 bases and J dropped 1 base, with 10 bases sitting between them. The CDR3 nucleotides are TGTGCCAGCAGTTTGCTGGGAGGGAGCAATCAGCCCCAGCATTTT. Its translation is CASSLLGGSNQPQHF.

The chain combines TRBV30 with TRBJ1-4, with D possibly being TRBD1 (6 bases). The CDR3 covers 15 residues. V was clipped by 0 bases and J by 6 bases, with 14 bases between them. The germline V gene encodes CDR1 GTSNPN and CDR2 SVGIG (reference sequence). CDR3 sequence: CAWSVGAGADEKLFF. In nucleotides, the CDR3 is TGTGCCTGGAGTGTAGGGGCAGGGGCAGATGAAAAACTGTTTTTT.

This rearrangement joins TRBV10-3 to TRBJ2-2, with D possibly matching TRBD1 (6 bases). Germline-derived CDR1 and CDR2 are ENHRY and SYGVKD. The CDR3 is 16 amino acids. The germline V and J ends were trimmed by 1 base and 2 bases, with 11 bases remaining between them. The CDR3 nucleotides read TGTGCCATCAGTGAGTGGGGGCAGACAAACACCGGGGAGCTGTTTTTT. Residues: CAISEWGQTNTGELFF.

V usage is TRBV7-9 and J usage is TRBJ2-1; 12 nucleotides match TRBD2. The CDR3 is 17 residues long. Trimming at V came to 5 bases and at J to 3 bases, leaving 8 bases not matched to a gene. Germline CDR1 and CDR2: SEHNR and FQNEAQ (reference sequence). CDR3 in DNA: TGTGCCAGCAGCCCTTGGACTAGCGGGATACTCTACAATGAGCAGTTCTTC. Residues: CASSPWTSGILYNEQFF.

In its sample, this clone was seen a few times. The V and J genes are TRBV11-2 and TRBJ2-5; D gene unclear. V was trimmed by 0 bases and J by 3 bases, leaving 14 bases between them. CDR1 is SGHAT and CDR2 is FQNNGV in the germline V gene. This CDR3 comprises 16 residues. The CDR3 protein is CASSLDLRPGKETQYF. The DNA of the CDR3 is TGTGCCAGCAGCTTAGATCTCCGGCCGGGTAAAGAGACCCAGTACTTC.

The chain couples TRBV7-3 to TRBJ2-7, with 8 bases fitting TRBD2. V lost 5 bases and J lost 5; bases outside the gene matches: 8. CDR1 SGHTA and CDR2 FQGTGA come from the germline V gene. The CDR3 has 14 amino acids. The CDR3 sequence: CASSLSGGAHEQYF. CDR3 nucleotide sequence: TGTGCCAGCAGCCTTTCCGGGGGGGCCCACGAGCAGTACTTC.

V gene TRBV29-1 combines with J gene TRBJ2-7, with D possibly TRBD1 on 6 matching bases. The CDR3 runs 13 residues. CDR1 and CDR2 (germline): SQVTM, ANQGSEA. The germline V and J ends were trimmed by 6 bases and 5 bases, with 17 bases remaining between them. The CDR3 bases are TGCAGCGTGACCGGGACATTAACCCACGAGCAGTACTTC. Protein product: CSVTGTLTHEQYF.

This chain connects TRBV5-6 to TRBJ2-7, with 7 bases lining up with TRBD1. The CDR3 is made up of 14 amino acids. The junction had 9 bases not matched to a gene; V was cut back by 0 bases and J by 9 bases. Germline V CDR1 and CDR2: SGHDT, YYEEEE. This CDR3 is CASSLGGGLVGQYF. CDR3 coding DNA: TGTGCCAGCAGCTTGGGAGGGGGCCTGGTCGGGCAGTACTTC.

This rearrangement joins TRBV5-1 to TRBJ1-5; weak D call: TRBD1 (6 bases). Germline V gene data show CDR1 as SGHRS and CDR2 as YFSETQ. Trimming removed 4 bases from V and 5 bases from J, with 13 bases in between. This CDR3 spans 14 amino acids. CDR3 nucleotide sequence: TGCGCCAGCAGCCCGGACAGTTTCGATCAGCCCCAGCATTTT. Its translation: CASSPDSFDQPQHF.

The chain links TRBV4-1 to TRBJ1-1, with D possibly TRBD1 on 5 matching bases. V lost 3 bases and J 4 bases, leaving 15 bases between the germline ends. Per germline, CDR1 MGHRA and CDR2 YSYEKL. The CDR3 is made up of 15 amino acids. CDR3 bases: TGCGCCAGCAGCCAGTTCTCAGGGAGGGGCACTGAAGCTTTCTTT. Protein sequence: CASSQFSGRGTEAFF.

The chain uses TRBV5-4 and TRBJ1-5; D is uncertain. In germline, CDR1 is SGHNT, CDR2 YYREEE (reference sequence). The CDR3 covers 13 residues. The V end lost 2 bases, the J end lost 2 bases, and 5 bases lay between the germline ends. CDR3 sequence reads: CASSFEGNQPQHF. The CDR3 bases are TGTGCCAGCAGCTTCGAGGGCAATCAGCCCCAGCATTTT.

The CDR3 DNA reads TGTGCCATCAGTGAAGTACAACAGGGCAATCAGCCCCAGCATTTT. It yields the protein CAISEVQQGNQPQHF. The chain has TRBV10-3 and TRBJ1-5; a weak D match, TRBD1 (5 bases). This CDR3 has 15 residues. Trimming took 3 bases from V and 2 from J, leaving 11 bases between them. Germline V gives CDR1 ENHRY, CDR2 SYGVKD.

A remark on this clone: The sample carries other DNA sequences with the same CDR3. The V call is TRBV2, the J call TRBJ1-5; D possibly corresponds to TRBD1 (5 bases). The CDR3 has 13 amino acids. Germline values: CDR1 SNHLY, CDR2 FYNNEI. Between the trimmed V and J ends, which lost 8 bases and 0 bases, there was a span of 8 bases. As DNA, the CDR3 is TGTGCCAGCGGGACTGTTAGCAATCAGCCCCAGCATTTT. It specifies CASGTVSNQPQHF. The complete variable domain, with remaining parts taken from reference TRBV2 and TRBJ1-5, reads EPEVTQTPSHQVTQMGQEVILRCVPISNHLYFYWYRQILGQKVEFLVSFYNNEISEKSEIFDDQFSVERPDGSNFTLKIRSTKLEDSAMYFCASGTVSNQPQHFGDGTRLSIL.

This rearrangement joins TRBV18 to TRBJ1-5; the D is unclear. The germline V and J ends were trimmed by 0 bases and 4 bases, with 10 bases remaining between them. The CDR3 runs to 15 residues. The germline V gene encodes CDR1 KGHSH and CDR2 LQKENI. DNA of the CDR3: TGTGCCAGCTCACCACCGTCTCCCGGGAATCAGCCCCAGCATTTT. It encodes CASSPPSPGNQPQHF.

In this sample, this clone turned up a few times. The V call is TRBV2, the J call TRBJ2-3; 12 bases align to TRBD2. V lost 5 bases and J lost 1; bases outside the gene matches: 4. The germline gives CDR1 SNHLY, CDR2 FYNNEI. CDR3 length equals 16 residues. The CDR3 region is CASSSGLAGGTDTQYF. In DNA form, the CDR3 reads TGTGCCAGCAGTTCGGGACTAGCGGGTGGCACAGATACGCAGTATTTT. The full variable domain, its missing parts supplied by reference TRBV2 and TRBJ2-3, is EPEVTQTPSHQVTQMGQEVILRCVPISNHLYFYWYRQILGQKVEFLVSFYNNEISEKSEIFDDQFSVERPDGSNFTLKIRSTKLEDSAMYFCASSSGLAGGTDTQYFGPGTRLTVL.

This clone was detected only a few times. The chain carries TRBV2 and TRBJ1-5; D may be TRBD1 (5 bases). The germline V gene encodes CDR1 SNHLY and CDR2 FYNNEI. The CDR3 is 14 residues long. The V gene lost 7 bases and the J gene lost 3 bases, with 13 bases spanning the gap. The DNA of the CDR3 is TGTGCCAGCACCCGACAGACAGTCAATCAGCCCCAGCATTTT. Its protein is CASTRQTVNQPQHF.